Listed here are 31 T cell receptor beta chains from one sample, sequenced in a study of T cells after yellow fever vaccination. TCRdb independently ran MiXCR on the 5' RACE reads; one entry per CDR3 protein. The sample comprises about 260,000 distinct CDR3 sequences, 10% to 15% of which are singletons, and approximately 0.49% rests with the top ten. Specimen: CD4+ T cells sorted from PBMCs, collected 45 days after the yellow fever booster vaccination. The receptors originated from a man aged 25-45 years who received the YFV17D yellow fever vaccine.

Here the CDR3 DNA reads TGCAGCGTTGACAGTTCCTACGAGCAGTACTTC. It is translated as CSVDSSYEQYF. The V call is TRBV29-1, the J call TRBJ2-7; no firm D call. The germline gives CDR1 SQVTM, CDR2 ANQGSEA. V lost 3 bases and J 1 base, leaving 4 bases between the germline ends. The CDR3 totals 11 residues.

This clonotype was recorded at least ten times. The rearrangement links TRBV20-1 to TRBJ1-2; tentative D call: TRBD1 (6 bases). The CDR3 runs to 13 residues. Trimming took off 6 bases at V and 6 bases at J, with 17 bases between the two ends. Germline V lookup: CDR1 DFQATT, CDR2 SNEGSKA (reference sequence). CDR3 DNA sequence: TGCAGTGCCCAGGGGTCAGCCGGTAATGGCTACACCTTC. Protein sequence: CSAQGSAGNGYTF.

This clonotype has only a few counts. CDR3 sequence: CASSPGTRYEQYF. DNA of the CDR3: TGCGCCAGCAGCCCGGGGACCCGCTACGAGCAGTACTTC. The J gene is TRBJ2-7, the V gene TRBV5-1; the D gene could be TRBD1 or TRBD2 (5 bases each). This CDR3 has 13 amino acids. Germline V lookup: CDR1 SGHRS, CDR2 YFSETQ. Trimming removed 4 bases at V and 3 bases at J, with 11 bases between.

The table lists this clonotype with many counts. The rearrangement joins TRBV18 to TRBJ2-1; TRBD2 matches at 12 bases. Trimming took 4 bases from V and 8 from J; bases not matched to a gene: 6. The germline V gene has CDR1 KGHSH and CDR2 LQKENI. The CDR3 spans 15 residues. The CDR3, as DNA: TGTGCCAGCTCACGGAGACTAGCGGGAGAATATGAGCAGTTCTTC. Translating it yields CASSRRLAGEYEQFF.

This chain uses TRBV6-1 with TRBJ2-6; D unclear. The CDR3 is made up of 15 amino acids. With 5 bases removed from V and 1 base from J, the gap between germline ends came to 9 bases. Germline values: CDR1 MNHNS, CDR2 SASEGT. The CDR3, as DNA: TGTGCCAGCAGTACCCCTGGTTCTGGGGCCAACGTCCTGACTTTC. This sequence encodes CASSTPGSGANVLTF.

J is TRBJ2-5 and V is TRBV12-3 or TRBV12-4, with a tentative D call TRBD1 (5 bases). Trimming removed 5 bases from V and 3 bases from J, with 10 bases in between. This CDR3 spans 13 amino acids. This chain's CDR3 is CASSRGHKETQYF. The CDR3 coding sequence is TGTGCCAGCAGTCGTGGACACAAAGAGACCCAGTACTTC.

The chain carries TRBV7-2 and TRBJ1-5; D not certain. Germline CDR1 reads SGHTA; CDR2 reads FQGNSA. V lost 1 base to trimming and J lost 1 base, with 14 bases between them. This CDR3 is 17 amino acids long. The CDR3 nucleotides read TGTGCCAGCAGCTTAGTTGGGGATGCGGGAAGCAATCAGCCCCAGCATTTT. It specifies CASSLVGDAGSNQPQHF.

The chain combines TRBV20-1 with TRBJ2-7; D is unresolved. Germline loops: CDR1 DFQATT, CDR2 SNEGSKA (reference sequence). The CDR3 totals 15 residues. Trimming removed 4 bases at V and 2 bases at J, with 18 bases between. CDR3 sequence (DNA): TGCAGTGCTACCGCCCCCATATACCGCGCCTACGAGCAGTACTTC. Residues: CSATAPIYRAYEQYF.

This sequence joins TRBV30 and TRBJ1-1; no firm D call. Looked up from germline, CDR1 is GTSNPN and CDR2 is SVGIG (reference sequence). V lost 3 bases and J 7 bases, leaving 18 bases between the germline ends. CDR3 length equals 14 residues. CDR3: CAWSPLSESFEAFF. CDR3 nucleotide sequence: TGTGCCTGGAGCCCCTTGAGTGAGAGTTTTGAAGCTTTCTTT.

This clonotype was detected a few times. The CDR3 DNA sequence: TGCGCCAGCAGCTGGCAGGTGCTCGGGGCTAACACCGGGGAGCTGTTTTTT. This gives the protein CASSWQVLGANTGELFF. The chain joins TRBV5-1 to TRBJ2-2; the D call may be TRBD1 or TRBD2 (5 bases each). Germline loops: CDR1 SGHRS, CDR2 YFSETQ. The CDR3 sequence is 17 residues long. Deletions cut 3 bases from V and 2 bases from J, with 17 bases between.

The chain's CDR3 is CASRPRQRSSYNEQFF. The CDR3 nucleotides read TGTGCCAGCAGACCCCGACAGAGAAGCTCCTACAATGAGCAGTTCTTC. The rearrangement uses TRBV28 and TRBJ2-1; a possible D gene is TRBD1 (5 bases). Germline values: CDR1 MDHEN, CDR2 SYDVKM. V was pared by 6 bases and J by 0 bases, with 15 bases between. This CDR3 contains 16 residues.

The V gene is TRBV5-1, the J gene TRBJ1-5; no clear D gene. Between the trimmed V and J ends, which lost 0 bases and 11 bases, there was a span of 15 bases. Germline CDR1 is SGHRS and CDR2 is YFSETQ. The CDR3 length is 14 residues. In DNA form, the CDR3 reads TGCGCCAGCAGCTTGGGGCCCCCCTGGGAAGCCCAGCATTTT. It codes for CASSLGPPWEAQHF.

Concerning this clonotype itself: This clone may be a read error of a much larger clone one base away. The J gene is TRBJ2-3, the V gene TRBV20-1; D is unresolved. Germline V gene lookup returns CDR1 DFQATT and CDR2 SNEGSKA (reference sequence). V lost 5 bases to trimming and J lost 3 bases, with 12 bases between them. The CDR3 covers 13 residues. CDR3 coding DNA: TGCAGTGCTGCCTCCTCGGAGACAGATACGCAGTATTTT. It encodes CSAASSETDTQYF.

The genes are TRBV27 and TRBJ2-5; D may be TRBD2 (5 bases). Trimming left V 8 bases short and J 2 bases short, with 15 bases between. The CDR3 extends over 14 amino acids. Germline V lookup: CDR1 MNHEY, CDR2 SMNVEV (reference sequence). CDR3 coding DNA: TGTGCCAGCCGGGAAAGGACGGTTCAAGAGACCCAGTACTTC. This gives the protein CASRERTVQETQYF.

This clonotype has just a few counts. The gene calls are TRBV18 and TRBJ1-1; no clear D gene. V dropped 1 base and J dropped 5 bases, with 8 bases sitting between them. The CDR3 has 13 residues. Per germline, CDR1 KGHSH and CDR2 LQKENI. CDR3 amino acids: CASSPRFPTEAFF. The CDR3 nucleotides are TGTGCCAGCTCACCACGGTTTCCAACTGAAGCTTTCTTT. Full variable domain (missing parts from reference TRBV18 and TRBJ1-1): NAGVMQNPRHLVRRRGQEARLRCSPMKGHSHVYWYRQLPEEGLKFMVYLQKENIIDESGMPKERFSAEFPKEGPSILRIQQVVRGDSAAYFCASSPRFPTEAFFGQGTRLTVV.

In its sample, this clonotype was seen a few times. The gene calls are TRBV7-3 and TRBJ2-7; D not certain. The germline CDR1 and CDR2 sequences are SGHTA and FQGTGA. Trimming stripped 5 bases from V and 4 bases from J, with 9 bases between. This CDR3 spans 12 amino acids. CDR3 residues: CASSMDGYEQYF. CDR3 sequence (DNA): TGTGCCAGCAGCATGGACGGTTACGAGCAGTACTTC.

This clonotype has a handful of counts. The V call is TRBV6-5, the J call TRBJ1-6; D is unclear. The CDR3 covers 13 residues. Trimming cost V 2 bases and J 5 bases, with 4 bases left between them. CDR1 is MNHEY and CDR2 is SVGAGI in the germline V gene. CDR3 nucleotides: TGTGCCAGCAGTTACGGGAATAATTCACCCCTCCACTTT. It codes for CASSYGNNSPLHF.

In this sample, this clonotype turned up a few times. J is TRBJ1-1 and V is TRBV12-5, with 7 bases lining up with TRBD1. CDR3 size: 14 residues. V was clipped by 6 bases and J by 6 bases; unmatched bases: 10. The germline CDR1 and CDR2 sequences are LGHNT and FRNRAP. CDR3 loop: CASGHTGEGPEAFF. The CDR3 DNA follows: TGTGCTAGTGGCCACACAGGGGAAGGGCCTGAAGCTTTCTTT.

The chain links TRBV7-8 to TRBJ2-3; D tentatively fits TRBD1 or TRBD2 (5 bases each). The CDR3 covers 17 residues. Germline CDR1 SGHVS, CDR2 FQNEAQ. Between the trimmed V and J ends, which lost 6 bases and 1 base, there was a span of 20 bases. The CDR3 region is CASSYTQRDPRTDTQYF. As DNA, the CDR3 is TGTGCCAGCAGTTACACTCAACGGGACCCCCGCACAGATACGCAGTATTTT.

This clonotype was seen only a few times. This CDR3 is CASSKESQDSRGYTF. As DNA, the CDR3 is TGTGCCAGCAGCAAAGAGAGTCAGGACAGTCGAGGCTACACCTTC. This chain links TRBV7-8 with TRBJ1-2; possible D gene TRBD1, 6 bases. CDR3 length: 15 residues. CDR1 is SGHVS and CDR2 is FQNEAQ in the germline V gene. V lost 5 bases and J lost 8, with 21 bases in between.

This chain connects TRBV20-1 to TRBJ2-1; the match to TRBD2 covers 13 bases. The CDR3 consists of 14 residues. The germline V gene has CDR1 DFQATT and CDR2 SNEGSKA (reference sequence). V was pared by 5 bases and J by 10 bases, with 8 bases of the junction left unmatched. This CDR3 is CSAGTSGKMKEQFF. The CDR3 DNA follows: TGCAGTGCTGGGACTAGCGGGAAAATGAAGGAGCAGTTCTTC.

A remark on this clonotype: A read error may account for a junction end that differs from germline. V gene TRBV6-1 combines with J gene TRBJ2-7; D is unclear. Germline V CDR1 and CDR2: MNHNS, SASEGT. The CDR3 has 13 residues. CDR3 DNA sequence: TGTGCCAGCAAACGTAGCCCCAACTACGGGCAGTACTTC. Translating it yields CASKRSPNYGQYF.

The gene calls are TRBV6-1 and TRBJ2-2, with D tentatively TRBD2 (6 bases). The germline CDR1 and CDR2 sequences are MNHNS and SASEGT. The CDR3 has 13 amino acids. V was cut by 7 bases and J by 5 bases, with 11 bases left in between. The CDR3 loop reads CASKPGGTGELFF. The CDR3 bases are TGTGCCAGCAAACCCGGGGGAACCGGGGAGCTGTTTTTT.

The genes are TRBV6-2 or TRBV6-3 and TRBJ1-2; no firm D call. CDR1 is MNHEY, CDR2 SVGEGT, per germline. The V gene lost 5 bases and the J gene lost 4 bases, with 8 bases spanning the gap. The CDR3 is 12 residues long. DNA of the CDR3: TGTGCCAGCAGTGGACGGACCTATGGCTACACCTTC. The encoded protein is CASSGRTYGYTF.

The chain uses TRBV19 and TRBJ2-5, with TRBD1 matching 7 bases. This CDR3 comprises 14 residues. Germline V gene lookup returns CDR1 LNHDA and CDR2 SQIVND (reference sequence). V shed 4 bases and J 2 bases; nucleotides not matched to a gene: 4. Written as DNA, the CDR3 is TGTGCCAGTAGTACTACAGGGGCGCAAGAGACCCAGTACTTC. This translates into CASSTTGAQETQYF.

This chain uses TRBV6-1 with TRBJ2-1; 8 bases are shared with TRBD2. Germline values: CDR1 MNHNS, CDR2 SASEGT. With V trimmed by 2 bases and J by 4 bases, 4 bases remained unmatched. This CDR3 has 15 residues. The CDR3 loop reads CASSELRGGYNEQFF. DNA of the CDR3: TGTGCCAGCAGTGAACTTCGGGGGGGGTACAATGAGCAGTTCTTC.

Only a few counts were recorded for this clonotype. The rearrangement uses TRBV20-1 and TRBJ2-1; TRBD2 matches 7 bases. The J segment lost 6 bases and the V segment lost 4 bases, leaving 9 bases of the junction unmatched. Germline V gives CDR1 DFQATT, CDR2 SNEGSKA (reference sequence). This CDR3 contains 14 residues. CDR3 amino acids: CSATRLAHSNEQFF. CDR3 bases: TGCAGTGCTACACGACTAGCCCATAGCAATGAGCAGTTCTTC.

The gene calls are TRBV3-1 and TRBJ2-5, with a possible D match to TRBD1 (6 bases). CDR3 size: 13 residues. V was clipped by 7 bases and J by 1 base, with 10 bases between them. The germline gives CDR1 LGHDT, CDR2 YNNKEL (reference sequence). The CDR3 here is CASKPGAQETQYF. The CDR3 DNA follows: TGTGCCAGCAAACCAGGGGCCCAAGAGACCCAGTACTTC.

This clonotype was observed a few times. The V call is TRBV19, the J call TRBJ2-3, with 11 bases identical to TRBD2. V shed 6 bases, J shed 4 bases, and the junction held 12 bases outside the gene matches. CDR1 is LNHDA and CDR2 is SQIVND in the germline V gene (reference sequence). The CDR3 length is 17 residues. The chain's CDR3 is CASSWAPLAGVADTQYF. CDR3 in DNA: TGTGCCAGTAGCTGGGCTCCACTAGCGGGAGTCGCAGATACGCAGTATTTT.

There are a few counts of this clonotype. J is TRBJ1-5 and V is TRBV7-2; no definite D call. Germline V gives CDR1 SGHTA, CDR2 FQGNSA. The length of the CDR3 is 15 residues. Trimming took 0 bases from V and 3 from J, leaving 9 bases between them. In nucleotides, the CDR3 is TGTGCCAGCAGCTTAGCAGAGGGATTCAATCAGCCCCAGCATTTT. Its translation: CASSLAEGFNQPQHF.

This clonotype was seen a handful of times. V and J are TRBV12-5 and TRBJ2-1, with D maybe TRBD2 (6 bases). The V gene's germline CDR1 is LGHNT and CDR2 FRNRAP. Trimming took 0 bases from V and 6 from J, leaving 15 bases between them. This CDR3 has 16 amino acids. The CDR3 nucleotides read TGTGCTAGTGGTTTGGTAATGGTTAGCGGTGCCAATGAGCAGTTCTTC. The encoded protein is CASGLVMVSGANEQFF.